Shown below are 22 T cell receptor beta chains from a single sample sequenced in a study of beta chain features in type 1 diabetes. The authors reverse transcribed all of the isolated RNA, so sequencing captured expressed TCRB transcripts. Some clones are missing from TCRdb's copy, which holds only in-frame ones; the method was immunoSEQ multiplex PCR. The profile shows roughly 330,000 clones, around 10% of them singletons. The sequenced sample was naive CD4+ T cells from blood. The receptors here all came from a woman in her twenties or thirties in good health.

This clone showed up just a few times. The chain combines TRBV11-2 with TRBJ2-1, with TRBD1 matching 8 bases. Trimming took 6 bases from V and 3 from J; bases not matched to a gene: 7. This CDR3 has 15 amino acids. The germline CDR1 and CDR2 sequences are SGHAT and FQNNGV. The CDR3 nucleotides read TGTGCCAGCAGGCCGGCCGGGACAGGCTACAATGAGCAGTTCTTC. It encodes CASRPAGTGYNEQFF.

The CDR3, as DNA: TGTGCCAGCAGCGGAAGGAGCGGGAGATCTTACAATGAGCAGTTCTTC. This encodes CASSGRSGRSYNEQFF. V gene TRBV7-8 combines with J gene TRBJ2-1; 8 positions match TRBD2. This CDR3 comprises 16 residues. The V and J ends lost 5 bases and 4 bases, in that order; junction bases with no gene match: 10. The germline V gene has CDR1 SGHVS and CDR2 FQNEAQ.

This clone has only a few counts. The V gene is TRBV29-1, the J gene TRBJ2-7; TRBD2 agrees at 9 bases. The ends lost 1 base at V and 4 bases at J; junction bases unmatched: 11. This CDR3 is 16 amino acids long. Germline values: CDR1 SQVTM, CDR2 ANQGSEA. Written as DNA, the CDR3 is TGCAGCGTTGAAGGTGGGCGGGAGGGCCCTAGGTACGAGCAGTACTTC. It translates to CSVEGGREGPRYEQYF.

The gene calls are TRBV7-2 and TRBJ2-7; 8 bases line up with TRBD2. The CDR3 sequence is 17 residues long. The J segment lost 2 bases and the V segment lost 1 base, leaving 10 bases of the junction unmatched. Per the germline V gene, CDR1 is SGHTA and CDR2 is FQGNSA. CDR3 region: CASSLVNPGLGTYEQYF. CDR3 coding DNA: TGTGCCAGCAGCTTAGTGAACCCGGGACTAGGAACCTACGAGCAGTACTTC.

This clone was seen more than once but under ten times. J is TRBJ1-5 and V is TRBV28; 7 nucleotides line up with TRBD1. The germline V gene has CDR1 MDHEN and CDR2 SYDVKM. The CDR3 extends over 15 amino acids. The V segment lost 7 bases and the J segment 6 bases; nucleotides outside the gene matches: 12. The CDR3 loop is CASTEAVGGGQPQHF. The DNA for the CDR3 is TGTGCCAGCACAGAAGCAGTAGGGGGCGGTCAGCCCCAGCATTTT.

The rearrangement joins TRBV5-4 to TRBJ1-2; 8 nucleotides match TRBD1. CDR3 length: 16 amino acids. Trimming took 0 bases from V and 7 from J; bases not matched to a gene: 11. The germline V gene encodes CDR1 SGHNT and CDR2 YYREEE (reference sequence). The CDR3 sequence: CASSLAGWQGATGYTF. As DNA, the CDR3 is TGTGCCAGCAGCTTGGCGGGCTGGCAGGGGGCGACTGGCTACACCTTC.

The chain employs TRBV28 and TRBJ2-1; D ambiguous. V gave up 2 bases and J gave up 11 bases, with 7 bases separating them. Germline V gives CDR1 MDHEN, CDR2 SYDVKM. The CDR3 is 11 amino acids. CDR3 amino acids: CASSLQQKQFF. The CDR3 nucleotides are TGTGCCAGCAGTTTACAACAGAAGCAGTTCTTC.

V usage is TRBV4-3 and J usage is TRBJ2-5, with 9 bases matching TRBD1. Germline values: CDR1 LGHNA, CDR2 YSLEER. This CDR3 has 13 residues. V was pared by 4 bases and J by 4 bases, with 1 base of the junction left unmatched. CDR3 region: CASSRQGVETQYF. CDR3 nucleotide sequence: TGCGCCAGCAGCCGACAGGGGGTAGAGACCCAGTACTTC.

The rearrangement links TRBV30 to TRBJ2-3, with TRBD2 matching 10 bases. The CDR3 totals 13 residues. Germline V gives CDR1 GTSNPN, CDR2 SVGIG (reference sequence). The CDR3 sequence is CVLAGVGTDTQYF. The CDR3 region has the DNA TGTGTCCTAGCGGGAGTGGGGACAGATACGCAGTATTTT.

This clone occurred a few times. The chain joins TRBV7-9 to TRBJ1-2, with unresolved D. Germline V gene sequence: CDR1 SEHNR, CDR2 FQNEAQ (reference sequence). The CDR3 covers 11 residues. Trimming took off 2 bases at V and 7 bases at J, with 5 bases between the two ends. The CDR3: CASSLLSGYTF. The CDR3 region has the DNA TGTGCCAGCAGCTTACTCTCTGGCTACACCTTC.

This clone was seen a handful of times. V usage is TRBV2 and J usage is TRBJ1-3, with D uncertain. V was pared by 1 base and J by 2 bases, with 9 bases between. The CDR3 runs to 15 residues. The germline CDR1 and CDR2 sequences are SNHLY and FYNNEI. The CDR3 DNA reads TGTGCCAGCAGTGAAGGTCCCAGAACTGGAAACACCATATATTTT. It encodes CASSEGPRTGNTIYF.

In this sample, this clone turned up a few times. This chain connects TRBV7-2 to TRBJ2-3; no reliable D call. The V end was cut by 1 base, the J end by 0 bases, with 8 bases between. Germline V gene data show CDR1 as SGHTA and CDR2 as FQGNSA. This CDR3 spans 15 amino acids. The CDR3 loop reads CASSLDVLSTDTQYF. The DNA for the CDR3 is TGTGCCAGCAGCTTAGATGTACTTAGCACAGATACGCAGTATTTT.

This sequence joins TRBV28 and TRBJ1-5; 7 bases are a match to TRBD1. The CDR3 is made up of 16 amino acids. Germline V gene data show CDR1 as MDHEN and CDR2 as SYDVKM. The V gene end was trimmed by 4 bases and the J gene end by 2 bases; junction bases not matched to a gene: 8. The CDR3 loop reads CASSSQRTGGNQPQHF. The CDR3 DNA reads as TGTGCCAGCAGTTCGCAGAGGACAGGCGGCAATCAGCCCCAGCATTTT.

This clone was seen more than once but under ten times. The chain links TRBV14 to TRBJ2-1; 7 bases are a match to TRBD2. The junction had 2 bases not matched to a gene; V was cut back by 0 bases and J by 9 bases. The CDR3 covers 13 residues. Germline assignment: CDR1 SGHDN and CDR2 FVKESK. For the CDR3, the DNA is TGTGCCAGCAGCCAAGAACTAGCGATTGAGCAGTTCTTC. Protein product: CASSQELAIEQFF.

This clone has only a few counts. The genes are TRBV27 and TRBJ2-7; D is perhaps TRBD1 (6 bases). The CDR3 consists of 14 residues. Deletions cut 3 bases from V and 2 bases from J, with 11 bases between. Germline V lookup: CDR1 MNHEY, CDR2 SMNVEV (reference sequence). The CDR3 protein is CASSLAQGPYEQYF. The CDR3, as DNA: TGTGCCAGCAGTTTGGCTCAGGGGCCCTACGAGCAGTACTTC.

CDR3 bases: TGTGCCAGCAGCTTAGGCGGGGTTATGAACACTGAAGCTTTCTTT. Its translation is CASSLGGVMNTEAFF. This chain uses TRBV7-2 with TRBJ1-1; D is unresolved. CDR3 length equals 15 residues. V was shortened by 1 base and J by 0 bases, with 9 bases between the two germline ends. CDR1 is SGHTA and CDR2 is FQGNSA in the germline V gene.

On this clone: Germline and junction disagree at one end, which may indicate a read error. The chain is built from TRBV7-7 and TRBJ2-5, with D perhaps TRBD2 (6 bases). The CDR3 is made up of 14 amino acids. Germline CDR1 and CDR2: SSHAT and FNYEAQ (reference sequence). CDR3 sequence reads: CASSLGGARETQYF. Here the CDR3 DNA reads TGTGCTAGCAGCTTAGGCGGGGCGAGAGAGACCCAGTACTTC.

This clone has only a few counts. The chain is built from TRBV21-1 and TRBJ2-3; the table's D call, TRBD2, has no DNA check behind it. TRBV21-1 is a pseudogene locus. CDR3 length: 16 residues. Here the CDR3 reads CASSKAMGGGENTQYF. The CDR3 DNA reads as TGTGCCAGCAGCAAAGCAATGGGAGGGGGAGAGAATACGCAGTATTTT.

This clone turned up a few times. V and J are TRBV29-1 and TRBJ1-2; the match to TRBD1 covers 7 bases. V lost 6 bases and J lost 4; bases outside the gene matches: 8. The germline V gene has CDR1 SQVTM and CDR2 ANQGSEA. CDR3 length: 13 residues. The CDR3 DNA reads as TGCAGCGTCGACAGGGAGGCAACCTATGGCTACACCTTC. Translating gives CSVDREATYGYTF. Variable domain in full (rest from reference TRBV29-1 and TRBJ1-2): SAVISQKPSRDICQRGTSLTIQCQVDSQVTMMFWYRQQPGQSLTLIATANQGSEATYESGFVIDKFPISRPNLTFSTLTVSNMSPEDSSIYLCSVDREATYGYTFGSGTRLTVV.

This clone occurred a few times. The chain joins TRBV19 to TRBJ2-7, with D possibly matching TRBD1 (5 bases). This CDR3 is 14 amino acids long. V was cut by 3 bases and J by 2 bases, with 11 bases left in between. Germline values: CDR1 LNHDA, CDR2 SQIVND (reference sequence). As DNA, the CDR3 is TGTGCCAGTAGTATTGTCGACAGCGCCTACGAGCAGTACTTC. Its translation is CASSIVDSAYEQYF. The full variable domain, completed using reference TRBV19 and TRBJ2-7, is DGGITQSPKYLFRKEGQNVTLSCEQNLNHDAMYWYRQDPGQGLRLIYYSQIVNDFQKGDIAEGYSVSREKKESFPLTVTSAQKNPTAFYLCASSIVDSAYEQYFGPGTRLTVT.

A few counts support this clone. The chain couples TRBV27 to TRBJ2-7; 7 positions agree with TRBD1. The CDR3 totals 13 residues. The germline V gene encodes CDR1 MNHEY and CDR2 SMNVEV (reference sequence). The ends lost 7 bases at V and 1 base at J; junction bases unmatched: 4. DNA of the CDR3: TGTGCCAGCACTCCGGGACAGTCCTACGAGCAGTACTTC. Protein product: CASTPGQSYEQYF.

This clone has just a few counts. This chain connects TRBV6-5 to TRBJ2-3; 10 nucleotides match TRBD2. Germline trimming cut 6 bases from V and 4 bases from J; bases unmatched to any gene: 4. Germline V gene data show CDR1 as MNHEY and CDR2 as SVGAGI. This CDR3 has 14 residues. CDR3 protein: CASSTSGTPDTQYF. In nucleotides, the CDR3 is TGTGCCAGCAGCACTAGCGGGACTCCAGATACGCAGTATTTT.